The 27 T cell receptor beta chains reported below all come from one sample, sequenced in a study of OX40 agonist ivuxolimab in advanced cancers. Repertoires were generated with immunoSEQ multiplex PCR, while TCRdb's copy carries only in-frame clones and drops some. The sample lists around 72,000 clones; approximately 90% were seen once. Sequenced here: CD4+ or CD8+ T cells sorted from blood, sampled in a trial of the OX40 agonist ivuxolimab. All receptors derive from an adult with an advanced solid tumor such as melanoma, head and neck, liver or kidney cancer.

The rearrangement uses TRBV19 and TRBJ1-2; D might be TRBD1 (5 bases). This CDR3 spans 14 amino acids. The V end was cut by 3 bases, the J end by 4 bases, with 12 bases between. Germline CDR1 is LNHDA and CDR2 is SQIVND (reference sequence). The CDR3 region is CASSIFDSPYGYTF. In DNA form, the CDR3 reads TGTGCCAGTAGTATTTTCGACAGTCCCTATGGCTACACCTTC. The full variable domain, in which reference TRBV19 and TRBJ1-2 provide the parts outside the CDR3, is DGGITQSPKYLFRKEGQNVTLSCEQNLNHDAMYWYRQDPGQGLRLIYYSQIVNDFQKGDIAEGYSVSREKKESFPLTVTSAQKNPTAFYLCASSIFDSPYGYTFGSGTRLTVV.

The chain recombines TRBV28 with TRBJ2-3; 12 bases align to TRBD2. The J segment lost 6 bases and the V segment lost 3 bases, leaving 10 bases of the junction unmatched. Germline V gene data show CDR1 as MDHEN and CDR2 as SYDVKM. The CDR3 length is 17 residues. The CDR3 here is CASSFSASGGALDTQYF. DNA for the CDR3: TGTGCCAGCAGTTTCTCGGCTAGCGGGGGGGCTCTGGATACGCAGTATTTT. Combining the CDR3 with reference TRBV28 and TRBJ2-3 gives the whole variable domain DVKVTQSSRYLVKRTGEKVFLECVQDMDHENMFWYRQDPGLGLRLIYFSYDVKMKEKGDIPEGYSVSREKKERFSLILESASTNQTSMYLCASSFSASGGALDTQYFGPGTRLTVL.

The chain employs TRBV4-2 and TRBJ1-5; tentative D call: TRBD1 (5 bases). The CDR3 contains 15 residues. Trimming took 2 bases from V and 5 from J, leaving 13 bases between them. Per germline, CDR1 LGHNA and CDR2 YNFKEQ. CDR3 loop: CASSQFEGGDQPQHF. The CDR3 DNA reads as TGTGCCAGCAGCCAATTTGAGGGAGGGGATCAGCCCCAGCATTTT.

This chain links TRBV29-1 with TRBJ2-7; 9 bases are shared with TRBD2. The trim removed 3 bases at V and 7 bases at J, leaving 13 bases unmatched. Germline lookup yields CDR1 SQVTM and CDR2 ANQGSEA. The CDR3 has 15 amino acids. In DNA form, the CDR3 reads TGCAGCGTTGAGGTGCGGGGGGGCCGGCCTGGAGAGCAGTACTTC. This codes for CSVEVRGGRPGEQYF.

Remarks on this clone: Other DNA sequences of this sample code for an identical CDR3. The chain combines TRBV6-5 with TRBJ2-7; the match to TRBD1 covers 9 bases. V lost 2 bases and J lost 4; bases outside the gene matches: 3. Germline CDR1 and CDR2: MNHEY and SVGAGI. This CDR3 spans 14 amino acids. CDR3 nucleotides: TGTGCCAGCAGTTACGACAGGGGGGGGTACGAGCAGTACTTC. Encoded protein: CASSYDRGGYEQYF.

The genes are TRBV7-3 and TRBJ2-3; 7 bases are shared with TRBD1. CDR1 and CDR2 (germline): SGHTA, FQGTGA. CDR3 length: 14 residues. The V and J ends lost 5 bases and 4 bases, in that order; junction bases with no gene match: 6. CDR3: CASSTGVVADTQYF. The DNA for the CDR3 is TGTGCCAGCAGCACAGGGGTAGTGGCAGATACGCAGTATTTT.

The chain is built from TRBV7-6 and TRBJ1-5; maybe TRBD1 (6 bases). The V gene lost 5 bases and the J gene lost 7 bases, with 12 bases spanning the gap. This CDR3 spans 13 amino acids. The germline V gene encodes CDR1 SGHVS and CDR2 FNYEAQ. The CDR3 DNA is TGTGCCAGCAGCGAACAGGGATTCCAGCCCCAGCATTTT. Protein: CASSEQGFQPQHF.

This CDR3 reads CSVSLAEEQFF. CDR3 in DNA: TGCAGCGTCTCACTAGCGGAGGAGCAGTTCTTC. V is TRBV29-1 and J is TRBJ2-1, with 8 bases identical to TRBD2. J lost 10 bases, V lost 6 bases, and 5 bases had no gene match. The V gene's germline CDR1 is SQVTM and CDR2 ANQGSEA. The CDR3 spans 11 residues.

For this clone: Other DNA sequences of this sample code for an identical CDR3. This chain links TRBV2 with TRBJ2-7; 10 bases match TRBD1. Germline lookup yields CDR1 SNHLY and CDR2 FYNNEI. The trim removed 6 bases at V and 3 bases at J, leaving 5 bases unmatched. The CDR3 is 14 residues long. Here the CDR3 reads CASRPGQGSYEQYF. The CDR3, as DNA: TGTGCCAGCAGACCGGGACAGGGGAGCTACGAGCAGTACTTC.

Points on this clone: One end of the junction is discordant with germline, which a read error may explain. The rearrangement uses TRBV7-7 and TRBJ2-3; weak D call: TRBD1 (6 bases). Per the germline V gene, CDR1 is SSHAT and CDR2 is FNYEAQ (reference sequence). The CDR3 is made up of 13 amino acids. Here the CDR3 DNA reads TGTGCTAGCAGCAAAGGGACAACAGATACGCAGTATTTT. Protein: CASSKGTTDTQYF.

This clone was seen just once. CDR3 in DNA: TGTGCCAGCAGTCCAGGGGATACCTCTGTTATATCTGGGGCCAACGTCCTGACTTTC. This translates into CASSPGDTSVISGANVLTF. The chain uses TRBV7-6 and TRBJ2-6; the D gene is possibly TRBD1 (6 bases). V was pared by 6 bases and J by 1 base, with 22 bases between. The germline V gene has CDR1 SGHVS and CDR2 FNYEAQ. The CDR3 is 19 residues long.

The rearrangement joins TRBV7-9 to TRBJ2-5; TRBD2 matches 8 bases. V shed 1 base and J 4 bases; nucleotides not matched to a gene: 2. CDR1 and CDR2 (germline): SEHNR, FQNEAQ (reference sequence). The CDR3 has 14 residues. The CDR3 is CASSLVSGVETQYF. The CDR3, as DNA: TGTGCCAGCAGCTTAGTTAGCGGGGTAGAGACCCAGTACTTC. Full variable domain (outside the CDR3, taken from reference TRBV7-9 and TRBJ2-5): DTGVSQNPRHKITKRGQNVTFRCDPISEHNRLYWYRQTLGQGPEFLTYFQNEAQLEKSRLLSDRFSAERPKGSFSTLEIQRTEQGDSAMYLCASSLVSGVETQYFGPGTRLLVL.

The rearrangement links TRBV2 to TRBJ1-2; no clear D. The length of the CDR3 is 11 residues. Trimming left V 8 bases short and J 7 bases short, with 11 bases between. Per the germline V gene, CDR1 is SNHLY and CDR2 is FYNNEI. The CDR3 protein is CASFGVGGYTF. DNA of the CDR3: TGTGCCAGCTTCGGCGTTGGTGGCTACACCTTC. Combining the CDR3 with reference TRBV2 and TRBJ1-2 gives the whole variable domain EPEVTQTPSHQVTQMGQEVILRCVPISNHLYFYWYRQILGQKVEFLVSFYNNEISEKSEIFDDQFSVERPDGSNFTLKIRSTKLEDSAMYFCASFGVGGYTFGSGTRLTVV.

This rearrangement joins TRBV11-2 to TRBJ2-5; possibly TRBD2 for D (5 bases). This CDR3 region has 15 residues. The V end lost 5 bases, the J end lost 1 base, and 14 bases lay between the germline ends. Germline V gene lookup returns CDR1 SGHAT and CDR2 FQNNGV. The CDR3 loop is CASSPPGIGQETQYF. The CDR3 DNA sequence: TGTGCCAGCAGCCCACCCGGGATCGGCCAAGAGACCCAGTACTTC.

The chain is built from TRBV7-2 and TRBJ2-2, with 10 positions matching TRBD2. The CDR3 has 18 residues. V trimming: 0 bases; J trimming: 7 bases; junction bases outside the gene matches: 11. CDR1 is SGHTA and CDR2 is FQGNSA in the germline V gene. The CDR3 sequence is CASSLAQGAGGPNGELFF. DNA of the CDR3: TGTGCCAGCAGCTTAGCGCAGGGAGCGGGGGGGCCAAACGGGGAGCTGTTTTTT. Full variable domain (outside the CDR3, taken from reference TRBV7-2 and TRBJ2-2): GAGVSQSPSNKVTEKGKDVELRCDPISGHTALYWYRQSLGQGLEFLIYFQGNSAPDKSGLPSDRFSAERTGGSVSTLTIQRTQQEDSAVYLCASSLAQGAGGPNGELFFGEGSRLTVL.

The chain carries TRBV28 and TRBJ2-3; 7 bases line up with TRBD2. This CDR3 contains 16 residues. The V segment lost 5 bases and the J segment 3 bases; nucleotides outside the gene matches: 11. CDR1 is MDHEN and CDR2 is SYDVKM in the germline V gene. CDR3 sequence (DNA): TGTGCCAGCAGTCTCGGACTAGGTCTGCTTACAGATACGCAGTATTTT. Translated: CASSLGLGLLTDTQYF. Drawing the rest from reference TRBV28 and TRBJ2-3, the complete variable domain is DVKVTQSSRYLVKRTGEKVFLECVQDMDHENMFWYRQDPGLGLRLIYFSYDVKMKEKGDIPEGYSVSREKKERFSLILESASTNQTSMYLCASSLGLGLLTDTQYFGPGTRLTVL.

The chain combines TRBV27 with TRBJ2-3; D gene uncertain. The ends were cut back, 8 bases at V and 4 bases at J, with 22 bases in the middle. This CDR3 has 16 amino acids. Germline V gives CDR1 MNHEY, CDR2 SMNVEV (reference sequence). This CDR3 is CASSLPGWFSADTQYF. The CDR3 bases are TGTGCCAGCTCCTTACCCGGATGGTTCAGCGCAGATACGCAGTATTTT.

This rearrangement joins TRBV9 to TRBJ2-2; D may match TRBD1 or TRBD2 (5 bases each). Germline CDR1 SGDLS, CDR2 YYNGEE. The CDR3 totals 15 residues. V was pared by 2 bases and J by 2 bases, with 10 bases between. In nucleotides, the CDR3 is TGTGCCAGCAGCGTGGGACGGACCAACACCGGGGAGCTGTTTTTT. As protein: CASSVGRTNTGELFF. The full variable domain, in which reference TRBV9 and TRBJ2-2 provide the parts outside the CDR3, is DSGVTQTPKHLITATGQRVTLRCSPRSGDLSVYWYQQSLDQGLQFLIQYYNGEERAKGNILERFSAQQFPDLHSELNLSSLELGDSALYFCASSVGRTNTGELFFGEGSRLTVL.

V is TRBV4-1 and J is TRBJ2-7; 13 positions agree with TRBD2. Germline CDR1 and CDR2: MGHRA and YSYEKL. J was trimmed by 3 bases and V by 4 bases; bases with no gene match: 15. CDR3 size: 19 residues. The CDR3 protein is CASSLQGTRLAGGFYEQYF. The CDR3 bases are TGCGCCAGCAGCCTTCAGGGGACCCGACTAGCGGGAGGTTTCTACGAGCAGTACTTC.

The CDR3 region is CATRQQNNEKLFF. CDR3 DNA sequence: TGTGCCACGAGACAGCAGAATAATGAAAAACTGTTTTTT. V and J are TRBV6-1 and TRBJ1-4; D possibly corresponds to TRBD1 (5 bases). Germline CDR1 MNHNS, CDR2 SASEGT. This CDR3 is 13 amino acids long. V lost 10 bases, J lost 4 bases, and 13 bases lay in between.

This chain links TRBV10-1 with TRBJ2-3; 9 bases map to TRBD2. The germline CDR1 and CDR2 sequences are WNHNN and SYGVQD (reference sequence). The CDR3 has 16 residues. Unmatched junction bases numbered 11, after V lost 7 bases and J lost 3 bases. For the CDR3, the DNA is TGCGCCAGCACCACCGCGGGAGGGTCGGGGACAGATACGCAGTATTTT. Translation: CASTTAGGSGTDTQYF.

The chain links TRBV6-1 to TRBJ2-3; a weak D match, TRBD2 (6 bases). This CDR3 contains 14 residues. V lost 2 bases to trimming and J lost 7 bases, with 13 bases between them. CDR1 MNHNS and CDR2 SASEGT come from the germline V gene. This CDR3 is CASSESGLYYTQYF. CDR3 DNA: TGTGCCAGCAGTGAATCAGGACTATATTATACGCAGTATTTT.

The chain is built from TRBV11-3 and TRBJ2-5, with 7 bases lining up with TRBD2. The CDR3 consists of 15 residues. V was pared by 2 bases and J by 2 bases, with 5 bases of the junction left unmatched. Per the germline V gene, CDR1 is SGHNT and CDR2 is YENEEA. The CDR3 is CASSLRQGGQETQYF. CDR3 sequence (DNA): TGTGCCAGCAGCTTAAGGCAGGGAGGGCAAGAGACCCAGTACTTC.

The J gene is TRBJ2-2, the V gene TRBV7-3; 8 bases line up with TRBD2. The trim removed 5 bases at V and 4 bases at J, leaving 6 bases unmatched. Germline V CDR1 and CDR2: SGHTA, FQGTGA. This CDR3 contains 15 residues. CDR3 in amino acids: CASSLSGSGTGELFF. The CDR3 coding sequence is TGTGCCAGCAGCCTAAGCGGGAGTGGCACCGGGGAGCTGTTTTTT.

This clone was counted only a few times. The chain joins TRBV2 to TRBJ1-2; D not certain. The CDR3 has 14 amino acids. Germline CDR1 is SNHLY and CDR2 is FYNNEI. Deletions cut 0 bases from V and 7 bases from J, with 12 bases between. The CDR3 coding sequence is TGTGCCAGCAGTGAAGCAGGACCAGGCGGTGGCTACACCTTC. This translates into CASSEAGPGGGYTF.

This chain links TRBV29-1 with TRBJ2-5; 7 bases are shared with TRBD2. Trimming cost V 4 bases and J 3 bases; bases outside gene matches: 5. CDR1 SQVTM and CDR2 ANQGSEA come from the germline V gene. The CDR3 is 13 residues long. This CDR3 reads CSVVGRGKETQYF. The CDR3 DNA follows: TGCAGCGTTGTCGGGCGGGGGAAAGAGACCCAGTACTTC.

This clone was seen a single time. The chain carries TRBV18 and TRBJ1-2; 7 positions agree with TRBD1. V trimming: 4 bases; J trimming: 2 bases; junction bases outside the gene matches: 7. CDR3 size: 15 residues. Germline lookup yields CDR1 KGHSH and CDR2 LQKENI. The CDR3 nucleotides read TGTGCCAGCTCACACCGGGACAGCCCGAACTATGGCTACACCTTC. Protein product: CASSHRDSPNYGYTF. Looking up the rest from reference TRBV18 and TRBJ1-2 gives the full variable domain: NAGVMQNPRHLVRRRGQEARLRCSPMKGHSHVYWYRQLPEEGLKFMVYLQKENIIDESGMPKERFSAEFPKEGPSILRIQQVVRGDSAAYFCASSHRDSPNYGYTFGSGTRLTVV.